The 22 T cell receptor beta chains listed next were all sequenced from one sample in a study of blood T cell repertoires in COVID-19. Assay used: immunoSEQ multiplex PCR; TCRdb lists only in-frame clones, some missing. The sample carries fewer than 110,000 clones, approximately 81% recorded once. The sample comprised peripheral blood. All receptors derive from a human donor in a cohort sampled during active COVID-19.

This clone was detected once. CDR3 DNA: TGTGCCAGCAGCTTGGGACTAGGAAATGAGCAGTTCTTC. Translating gives CASSLGLGNEQFF. This chain uses TRBV7-3 with TRBJ2-1; 8 bases match TRBD2. Trimming cost V 3 bases and J 7 bases; bases outside gene matches: 2. The germline gives CDR1 SGHTA, CDR2 FQGTGA. The CDR3 runs 13 residues.

The chain has TRBV9 and TRBJ2-1; D might be TRBD2 (6 bases). Per the germline V gene, CDR1 is SGDLS and CDR2 is YYNGEE. The CDR3 extends over 14 amino acids. Trimming took off 0 bases at V and 8 bases at J, with 12 bases between the two ends. The CDR3 DNA reads as TGTGCCAGCAGCGTAGGTGTCGGGGGACATGAGCAGTTCTTC. This translates into CASSVGVGGHEQFF.

The chain is built from TRBV7-9 and TRBJ2-2; weak D call: TRBD2 (6 bases). The CDR3 consists of 17 residues. The germline V and J ends were trimmed by 0 bases and 0 bases, with 11 bases remaining between them. The germline V gene has CDR1 SEHNR and CDR2 FQNEAQ (reference sequence). CDR3 sequence reads: CASSLAVGGANTGELFF. The DNA of the CDR3 is TGTGCCAGCAGCTTAGCGGTCGGAGGGGCGAACACCGGGGAGCTGTTTTTT. Combining the CDR3 with reference TRBV7-9 and TRBJ2-2 gives the whole variable domain DTGVSQNPRHKITKRGQNVTFRCDPISEHNRLYWYRQTLGQGPEFLTYFQNEAQLEKSRLLSDRFSAERPKGSFSTLEIQRTEQGDSAMYLCASSLAVGGANTGELFFGEGSRLTVL.

The chain recombines TRBV7-2 with TRBJ1-1; unclear D gene. The V end was cut by 1 base, the J end by 0 bases, with 6 bases between. Per the germline V gene, CDR1 is SGHTA and CDR2 is FQGNSA. The CDR3 length is 14 residues. The CDR3 spells CASSLGQVNTEAFF. Here the CDR3 DNA reads TGTGCCAGCAGCTTAGGCCAGGTGAACACTGAAGCTTTCTTT.

V usage is TRBV7-9 and J usage is TRBJ2-7, with TRBD2 identical over 10 bases. CDR1 is SEHNR and CDR2 is FQNEAQ in the germline V gene (reference sequence). The J segment lost 4 bases and the V segment lost 3 bases, leaving 6 bases of the junction unmatched. This CDR3 has 15 amino acids. The DNA of the CDR3 is TGTGCCAGCAGCTTTAGTCTAGCGGGAGTATACGAGCAGTACTTC. Translated, it gives CASSFSLAGVYEQYF.

The CDR3 spells CSVGLDFYEQYF. CDR3 DNA sequence: TGCAGCGTTGGGCTCGATTTCTACGAGCAGTACTTC. The chain carries TRBV29-1 and TRBJ2-7; no clear D gene. V was pared by 4 bases and J by 3 bases, with 10 bases between. Germline V gene sequence: CDR1 SQVTM, CDR2 ANQGSEA. This CDR3 has 12 amino acids.

V is TRBV15 and J is TRBJ1-1; D not resolved. Trimming removed 4 bases from V and 1 base from J, with 7 bases in between. Germline V gene sequence: CDR1 LNHNV, CDR2 YYDKDF (reference sequence). This CDR3 comprises 13 residues. The CDR3 loop reads CATSKAGNTEAFF. The CDR3 DNA is TGTGCCACCAGCAAGGCGGGGAACACTGAAGCTTTCTTT. Full variable domain (remainder filled in from reference TRBV15 and TRBJ1-1): DAMVIQNPRYQVTQFGKPVTLSCSQTLNHNVMYWYQQKSSQAPKLLFHYYDKDFNNEADTPDNFQSRRPNTSFCFLDIRSPGLGDTAMYLCATSKAGNTEAFFGQGTRLTVV.

The chain employs TRBV7-9 and TRBJ1-2; 8 positions match TRBD1. CDR3 length equals 16 residues. Germline CDR1 is SEHNR and CDR2 is FQNEAQ (reference sequence). The V and J ends lost 5 bases and 4 bases, in that order; junction bases with no gene match: 12. In DNA, the CDR3 is TGTGCCAGCAGCCAGCAGAGCAGGGGGCTGGGCTATGGCTACACCTTC. Its translation is CASSQQSRGLGYGYTF.

This clone was picked up a small number of times. The chain has TRBV7-8 and TRBJ1-5; a weak D match, TRBD1 (5 bases). CDR3 length equals 13 residues. V was trimmed by 3 bases and J by 4 bases, leaving 7 bases between them. Germline V lookup: CDR1 SGHVS, CDR2 FQNEAQ. The CDR3 loop is CASSLGLNQPQHF. CDR3 bases: TGTGCCAGCAGCTTGGGGCTTAATCAGCCCCAGCATTTT. The whole variable domain, remainder taken from reference TRBV7-8 and TRBJ1-5, is GAGVSQSPRYKVAKRGQDVALRCDPISGHVSLFWYQQALGQGPEFLTYFQNEAQLDKSGLPSDRFFAERPEGSVSTLKIQRTQQEDSAVYLCASSLGLNQPQHFGDGTRLSIL.

V is TRBV3-1 (or the pseudogene TRBV3-2) and J is TRBJ2-6; no clear D gene. This CDR3 has 17 amino acids. V dropped 0 bases and J dropped 2 bases, with 11 bases sitting between them. Per the germline V gene, CDR1 is LGHDT and CDR2 is YNNKEL (reference sequence). CDR3 nucleotides: TGTGCCAGCAGCCAAGATGGTCGGCAGGCTGGGGCCAACGTCCTGACTTTC. This sequence encodes CASSQDGRQAGANVLTF.

J is TRBJ1-1 and V is TRBV27, with 7 bases lining up with TRBD1. Germline loops: CDR1 MNHEY, CDR2 SMNVEV (reference sequence). The CDR3 consists of 13 residues. J gave up 1 base and V 8 bases, and 4 bases lay outside the gene matches. DNA of the CDR3: TGTGCCAGCCTGGGACAGAGGAACACTGAAGCTTTCTTT. It specifies CASLGQRNTEAFF.

The genes are TRBV18 and TRBJ1-1; D possibly corresponds to TRBD1 (6 bases). The V gene's germline CDR1 is KGHSH and CDR2 LQKENI. The CDR3 runs to 13 residues. With 5 bases removed from V and 5 bases from J, the gap between germline ends came to 12 bases. For the CDR3, the DNA is TGTGCCAGCTCATCTTCCCAGGGGACTGAAGCTTTCTTT. Residues: CASSSSQGTEAFF.

The chain links TRBV2 to TRBJ1-2, with 8 bases identical to TRBD1. V trimming: 4 bases; J trimming: 4 bases; junction bases outside the gene matches: 8. This CDR3 has 15 amino acids. Germline assignment: CDR1 SNHLY and CDR2 FYNNEI. CDR3 coding DNA: TGTGCCAGCAGTGCCACTCTTACAGGGGGCTATGGCTACACCTTC. Its translation is CASSATLTGGYGYTF.

V and J are TRBV30 and TRBJ2-7, with TRBD2 matching 9 bases. Per the germline V gene, CDR1 is GTSNPN and CDR2 is SVGIG (reference sequence). Trimming took 3 bases from V and 5 from J; bases not matched to a gene: 11. The CDR3 is 15 amino acids. As DNA, the CDR3 is TGTGCCTGGAGAGCCGGGACGTTAGCGGGAGACGAGCAGTACTTC. Translation gives CAWRAGTLAGDEQYF.

The V gene is TRBV5-4, the J gene TRBJ2-3, with D unclear. V gave up 1 base and J gave up 0 bases, with 9 bases separating them. Germline loops: CDR1 SGHNT, CDR2 YYREEE (reference sequence). The CDR3 contains 15 residues. This CDR3 reads CASSLIGPSTDTQYF. The CDR3 DNA is TGTGCCAGCAGCTTGATTGGGCCCAGCACAGATACGCAGTATTTT.

The chain recombines TRBV12-5 with TRBJ2-7, with D maybe TRBD1 (5 bases). Per the germline V gene, CDR1 is LGHNT and CDR2 is FRNRAP. There are 15 residues in the CDR3. Trimming stripped 0 bases from V and 3 bases from J, with 12 bases between. DNA for the CDR3: TGTGCTAGTGGTTTGGTTTCTCGACAGAGCTACGAGCAGTACTTC. Protein sequence: CASGLVSRQSYEQYF.

This chain joins TRBV27 and TRBJ1-2, with TRBD1 identical over 7 bases. This CDR3 contains 17 residues. The ends lost 3 bases at V and 1 base at J; junction bases unmatched: 11. From germline, CDR1 is MNHEY and CDR2 SMNVEV (reference sequence). The CDR3, as DNA: TGTGCCAGCAGTTTGGCTTATGGACAGGCGCTTAACTATGGCTACACCTTC. This sequence encodes CASSLAYGQALNYGYTF.

The V gene is TRBV15, the J gene TRBJ2-7; D is unclear. The CDR3 runs to 13 residues. Germline CDR1 LNHNV, CDR2 YYDKDF (reference sequence). V was clipped by 4 bases and J by 6 bases, with 13 bases between them. This chain's CDR3 is CATSKPPGLEQYF. The CDR3 nucleotides read TGTGCCACCAGCAAGCCTCCAGGCCTCGAGCAGTACTTC.

V is TRBV5-4 and J is TRBJ1-1; 9 bases are shared with TRBD1. Looked up from germline, CDR1 is SGHNT and CDR2 is YYREEE (reference sequence). J gave up 6 bases and V 6 bases, and 15 bases lay outside the gene matches. The CDR3 extends over 16 amino acids. The DNA for the CDR3 is TGTGCCAGCACCTCCGGGACAGGGAGAACTCTGCCTGAAGCTTTCTTT. Translated, it gives CASTSGTGRTLPEAFF. The variable domain in full, completed from reference TRBV5-4 and TRBJ1-1, reads ETGVTQSPTHLIKTRGQQVTLRCSSQSGHNTVSWYQQALGQGPQFIFQYYREEENGRGNFPPRFSGLQFPNYSSELNVNALELDDSALYLCASTSGTGRTLPEAFFGQGTRLTVV.

In its sample, this clone was seen a few times. This rearrangement joins TRBV18 to TRBJ1-6, with D unresolved. The germline V gene has CDR1 KGHSH and CDR2 LQKENI. The CDR3 has 14 amino acids. V lost 3 bases and J 7 bases, leaving 10 bases between the germline ends. CDR3 bases: TGTGCCAGCTCACCGAGCATACAGAATTCACCCCTCCACTTT. It codes for CASSPSIQNSPLHF.

The chain recombines TRBV4-3 with TRBJ2-4; 7 bases fit TRBD1. Losses at the gene ends were 0 bases for V and 3 bases for J; bases not matched to a gene: 8. The CDR3 is made up of 17 amino acids. Germline V gives CDR1 LGHNA, CDR2 YSLEER. The CDR3, as DNA: TGCGCCAGCAGCCAAGACCGACAGGGTAGGGACAAAAACATTCAGTACTTC. This translates into CASSQDRQGRDKNIQYF.

The rearrangement uses TRBV19 and TRBJ1-1; the D gene is possibly TRBD1 (5 bases). The CDR3 length is 14 residues. In germline, CDR1 is LNHDA, CDR2 SQIVND (reference sequence). V gave up 6 bases and J gave up 1 base, with 12 bases separating them. The DNA of the CDR3 is TGTGCCAGTAGGCGGGGCGAAGGGAACACTGAAGCTTTCTTT. Residues: CASRRGEGNTEAFF.